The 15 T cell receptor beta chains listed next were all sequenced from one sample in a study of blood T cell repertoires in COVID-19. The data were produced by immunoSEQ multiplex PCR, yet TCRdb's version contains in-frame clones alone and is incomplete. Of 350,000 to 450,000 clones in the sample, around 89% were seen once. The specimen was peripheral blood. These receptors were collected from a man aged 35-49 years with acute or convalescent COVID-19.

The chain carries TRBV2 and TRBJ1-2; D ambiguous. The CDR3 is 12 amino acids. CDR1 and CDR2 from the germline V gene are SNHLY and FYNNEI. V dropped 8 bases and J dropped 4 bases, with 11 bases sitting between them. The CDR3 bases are TGTGCCAGCCGTCAGGAAACCTATGGCTACACCTTC. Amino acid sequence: CASRQETYGYTF.

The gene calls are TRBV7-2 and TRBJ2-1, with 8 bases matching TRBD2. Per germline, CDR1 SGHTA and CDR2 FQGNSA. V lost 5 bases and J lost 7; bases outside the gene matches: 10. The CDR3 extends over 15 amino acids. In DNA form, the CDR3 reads TGTGCCAGCAGCCCCAGGGTAGCGGGGAGGAATGAGCAGTTCTTC. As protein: CASSPRVAGRNEQFF.

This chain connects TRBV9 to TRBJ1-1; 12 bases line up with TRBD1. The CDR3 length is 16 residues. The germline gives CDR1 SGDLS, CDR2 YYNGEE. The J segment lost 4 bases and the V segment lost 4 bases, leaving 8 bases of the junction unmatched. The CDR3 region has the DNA TGTGCCAGCAGCACAAATCCGGGACAGGGGGCCACTGAAGCTTTCTTT. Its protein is CASSTNPGQGATEAFF.

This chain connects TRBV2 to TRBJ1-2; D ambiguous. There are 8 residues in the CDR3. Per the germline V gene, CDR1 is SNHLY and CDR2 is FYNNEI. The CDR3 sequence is CVWSGYTF. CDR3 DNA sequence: TGTGTTTGGAGTGGCTACACCTTC.

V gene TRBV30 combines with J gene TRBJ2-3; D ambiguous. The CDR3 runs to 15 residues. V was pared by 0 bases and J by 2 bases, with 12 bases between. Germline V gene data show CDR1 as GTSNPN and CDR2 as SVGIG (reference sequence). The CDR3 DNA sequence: TGTGCCTGGAGTGTACCGACAAGGATCACAGATACGCAGTATTTT. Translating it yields CAWSVPTRITDTQYF. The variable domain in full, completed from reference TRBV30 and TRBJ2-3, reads SQTIHQWPATLVQPVGSPLSLECTVEGTSNPNLYWYRQAAGRGLQLLFYSVGIGQISSEVPQNLSASRPQDRQFILSSKKLLLSDSGFYLCAWSVPTRITDTQYFGPGTRLTVL.

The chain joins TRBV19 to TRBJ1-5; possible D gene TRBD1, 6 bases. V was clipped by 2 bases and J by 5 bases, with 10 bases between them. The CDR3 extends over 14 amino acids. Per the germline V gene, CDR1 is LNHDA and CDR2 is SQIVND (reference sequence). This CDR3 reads CASSIFGGDQPQHF. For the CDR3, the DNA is TGTGCCAGTAGTATATTTGGGGGCGATCAGCCCCAGCATTTT.

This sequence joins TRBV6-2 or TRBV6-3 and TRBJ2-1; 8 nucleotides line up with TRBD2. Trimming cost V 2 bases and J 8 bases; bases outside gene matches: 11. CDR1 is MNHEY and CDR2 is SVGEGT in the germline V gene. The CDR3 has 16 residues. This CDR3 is CASSYPLAGGWDEQFF. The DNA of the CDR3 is TGTGCCAGCAGTTACCCTCTGGCGGGGGGTTGGGATGAGCAGTTCTTC.

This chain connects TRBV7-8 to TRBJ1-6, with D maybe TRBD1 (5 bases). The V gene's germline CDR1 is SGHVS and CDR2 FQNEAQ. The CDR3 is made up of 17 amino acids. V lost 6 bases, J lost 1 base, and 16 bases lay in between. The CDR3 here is CASRPTPPGSYNSPLHF. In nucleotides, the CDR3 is TGTGCCAGCAGACCAACCCCCCCAGGGTCCTATAATTCACCCCTCCACTTT.

DNA for the CDR3: TGTGCCAGCAGCGGTAGCGGGAGAGATTATACCGGGGAGCTGTTTTTT. Its translation: CASSGSGRDYTGELFF. The chain employs TRBV7-9 and TRBJ2-2; 9 nucleotides line up with TRBD2. Per the germline V gene, CDR1 is SEHNR and CDR2 is FQNEAQ (reference sequence). This CDR3 region has 16 residues. The J segment lost 5 bases and the V segment lost 5 bases, leaving 9 bases of the junction unmatched.

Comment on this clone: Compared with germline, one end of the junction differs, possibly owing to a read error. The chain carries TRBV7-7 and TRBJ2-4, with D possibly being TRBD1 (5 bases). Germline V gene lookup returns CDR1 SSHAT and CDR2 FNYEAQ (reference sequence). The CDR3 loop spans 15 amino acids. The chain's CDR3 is CASSPGAKTKNIQYF. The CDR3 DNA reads TGTGCTAGCAGCCCTGGGGCCAAGACCAAAAACATTCAGTACTTC.

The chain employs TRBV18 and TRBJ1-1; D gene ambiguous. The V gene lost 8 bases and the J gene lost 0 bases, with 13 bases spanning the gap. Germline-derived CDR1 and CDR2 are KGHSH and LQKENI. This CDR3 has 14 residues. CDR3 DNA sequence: TGTGCCAGCACGACCATCGGGATGAACACTGAAGCTTTCTTT. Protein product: CASTTIGMNTEAFF.

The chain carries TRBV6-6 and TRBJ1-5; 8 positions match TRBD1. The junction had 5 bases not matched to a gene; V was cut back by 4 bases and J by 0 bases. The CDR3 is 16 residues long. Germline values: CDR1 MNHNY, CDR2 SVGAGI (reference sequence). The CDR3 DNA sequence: TGTGCCAGCAGTTCCGGACAGGGCTATAGCAATCAGCCCCAGCATTTT. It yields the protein CASSSGQGYSNQPQHF.

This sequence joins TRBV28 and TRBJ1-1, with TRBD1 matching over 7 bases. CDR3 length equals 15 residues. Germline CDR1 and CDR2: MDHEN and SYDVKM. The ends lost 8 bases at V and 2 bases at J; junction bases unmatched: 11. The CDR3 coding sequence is TGTGCCAGCGAGGGGGCAGGCACCCTTAACACTGAAGCTTTCTTT. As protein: CASEGAGTLNTEAFF.

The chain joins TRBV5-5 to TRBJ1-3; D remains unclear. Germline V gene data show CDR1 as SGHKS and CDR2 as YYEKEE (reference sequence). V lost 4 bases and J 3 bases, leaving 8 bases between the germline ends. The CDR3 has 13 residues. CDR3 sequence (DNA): TGTGCCAGCAGCAAGAGGGATGGAAACACCATATATTTT. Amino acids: CASSKRDGNTIYF. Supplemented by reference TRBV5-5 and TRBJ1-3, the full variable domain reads DAGVTQSPTHLIKTRGQQVTLRCSPISGHKSVSWYQQVLGQGPQFIFQYYEKEERGRGNFPDRFSARQFPNYSSELNVNALLLGDSALYLCASSKRDGNTIYFGEGSWLTVV.

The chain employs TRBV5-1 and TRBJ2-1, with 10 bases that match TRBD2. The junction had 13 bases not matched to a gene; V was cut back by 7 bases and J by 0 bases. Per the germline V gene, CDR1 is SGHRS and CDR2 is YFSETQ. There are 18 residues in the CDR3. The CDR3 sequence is CASSAGLAFLSSYNEQFF. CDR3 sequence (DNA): TGCGCCAGCTCGGCGGGACTAGCGTTCCTTAGCTCCTACAATGAGCAGTTCTTC.